The 25 T cell receptor beta chains reported below all come from one sample, sequenced in a study of Graves' ophthalmopathy and Graves' hyperthyroidism. RNA transcripts provided the template for amplifying TCR beta CDR3 regions. First-round RT-PCR with HTBI primers preceded a second-round multiplex PCR. In TCRdb, the multiplex PCR reads were re-called with MiXCR into one record per CDR3 protein. The data hold approximately 160,000 distinct CDR3 sequences, with just under 40% observed a single time. The sequencing sample was made of peripheral blood. These receptor sequences come from a man aged 30 to 45 with Graves' ophthalmopathy.

Many counts were recorded for this clonotype. The chain employs TRBV13 and TRBJ2-7, with D perhaps matching TRBD1 or TRBD2 (5 bases each). There are 15 residues in the CDR3. Per the germline V gene, CDR1 is PRHDT and CDR2 is FYEKMQ (reference sequence). The V gene lost 5 bases and the J gene lost 0 bases, with 14 bases spanning the gap. The CDR3 DNA reads as TGTGCCAGCAGCCCCGGGGCGGGCAGCTCCTACGAGCAGTACTTC. It specifies CASSPGAGSSYEQYF.

This clonotype has a count of ten or more. The genes are TRBV30 and TRBJ2-2; 13 positions agree with TRBD2. The J segment lost 4 bases and the V segment lost 2 bases, leaving 4 bases of the junction unmatched. Germline lookup yields CDR1 GTSNPN and CDR2 SVGIG (reference sequence). The CDR3 covers 16 residues. The CDR3 spells CAWSRGTSGTTGELFF. CDR3 coding DNA: TGTGCCTGGAGTCGCGGGACTAGCGGGACCACCGGGGAGCTGTTTTTT.

This chain joins TRBV24-1 and TRBJ1-1, with 7 bases aligning to TRBD1. Losses at the gene ends were 4 bases for V and 4 bases for J; bases not matched to a gene: 5. CDR3 length equals 14 residues. CDR1 is KGHDR and CDR2 is SFDVKD in the germline V gene. Written as DNA, the CDR3 is TGTGCCACCAGTGACACAGGGGTGACCACTGAAGCTTTCTTT. Encoded protein: CATSDTGVTTEAFF.

This clonotype appeared many times. This chain uses TRBV6-1 with TRBJ2-7, with 9 bases matching TRBD1. CDR1 is MNHNS and CDR2 is SASEGT in the germline V gene. V lost 7 bases to trimming and J lost 5 bases; unmatched junction nucleotides: 6. The CDR3 has 13 residues. The CDR3 loop is CASIGTGLDEQYF. As DNA, the CDR3 is TGTGCCAGCATTGGGACAGGGCTCGACGAGCAGTACTTC.

This clonotype has a count of ten or more. This rearrangement joins TRBV6-5 to TRBJ2-7, with unresolved D. With 4 bases removed from V and 0 bases from J, the gap between germline ends came to 10 bases. Germline CDR1 reads MNHEY; CDR2 reads SVGAGI. The CDR3 sequence is 14 residues long. DNA of the CDR3: TGTGCCAGCAGTTCCCTCTTATCCTCCTACGAGCAGTACTTC. Its protein product is CASSSLLSSYEQYF.

This clonotype appeared a single time. CDR3 region: CASIPPSWRAEAFF. The CDR3 DNA sequence: TGTGCCAGCATTCCTCCTTCCTGGAGAGCTGAAGCTTTCTTT. The chain couples TRBV28 to TRBJ1-1, with D unresolved. CDR3 size: 14 residues. The V end was cut by 7 bases, the J end by 6 bases, with 18 bases between. Germline lookup yields CDR1 MDHEN and CDR2 SYDVKM.

This clonotype has a count of ten or more. The chain has TRBV4-3 and TRBJ2-5, with D possibly being TRBD1 (6 bases). The V and J ends lost 4 bases and 3 bases respectively, with 18 bases between them. Per germline, CDR1 LGHNA and CDR2 YSLEER. This CDR3 is built from 16 residues. The DNA for the CDR3 is TGCGCCAGCAGCCCCTGGACAGTTCAAAGAGAAGAGACCCAGTACTTC. Protein: CASSPWTVQREETQYF.

Ten or more counts support this clonotype. The germline gene is not matched at one end of the junction; a read error may be the cause. This chain joins TRBV6-5 and TRBJ1-1; D perhaps matches TRBD1 (5 bases). Germline-derived CDR1 and CDR2 are MNHEY and SVGAGI. The CDR3 has 14 amino acids. The CDR3 spells CASRGGGRAPPASF. The CDR3 DNA is TGTGCCAGCAGGGGGGGGGGACGGGCGCCCCCAGCCAGTTTT.

CDR3 amino acids: CASSSMGGGPYEQYF. In nucleotides, the CDR3 is TGTGCCAGCAGCTCAATGGGGGGGGGCCCCTACGAGCAGTACTTC. J is TRBJ2-7 and V is TRBV12-3 or TRBV12-4, with D possibly TRBD2 on 7 matching bases. The CDR3 spans 15 residues. The V end was cut by 6 bases, the J end by 2 bases, with 17 bases between.

This clonotype was seen ten or more times. J is TRBJ2-5 and V is TRBV6-2 or TRBV6-3; unclear D gene. The V gene lost 6 bases and the J gene lost 5 bases, with 10 bases spanning the gap. CDR1 and CDR2 (germline): MNHEY, SVGEGT. This CDR3 is built from 12 residues. CDR3 protein: CASSPGSETQYF. DNA of the CDR3: TGTGCCAGCAGCCCCGGGTCGGAGACCCAGTACTTC.

This chain connects TRBV20-1 to TRBJ1-2; 7 bases agree with TRBD1. CDR3 length: 12 residues. Germline V gene lookup returns CDR1 DFQATT and CDR2 SNEGSKA (reference sequence). Germline trimming cut 5 bases from V and 4 bases from J; bases unmatched to any gene: 4. The CDR3 reads CSAWDSPYGYTF. The CDR3 DNA sequence: TGCAGTGCTTGGGACAGCCCCTATGGCTACACCTTC.

A few counts support this clonotype. The rearrangement joins TRBV28 to TRBJ2-7; TRBD2 matches at 11 bases. J was trimmed by 6 bases and V by 2 bases; bases with no gene match: 3. The CDR3 loop spans 14 amino acids. Germline CDR1 MDHEN, CDR2 SYDVKM. CDR3 sequence reads: CASSLRLAGGEQYF. The CDR3 DNA reads as TGTGCCAGCAGTTTAAGGCTAGCGGGAGGCGAGCAGTACTTC.

This clonotype was seen many times. The CDR3 DNA is TGTGCCAGCAGCCCAACTAGCGGGAGAGTCGGGGAGCAGTACTTC. It codes for CASSPTSGRVGEQYF. V gene TRBV11-2 combines with J gene TRBJ2-7; 11 bases align to TRBD2. The germline V gene encodes CDR1 SGHAT and CDR2 FQNNGV. This CDR3 contains 15 residues. V lost 5 bases, J lost 7 bases, and 10 bases stayed unmatched.

The genes are TRBV6-1 and TRBJ2-7, with 16 bases aligning to TRBD2. Trimming cost V 4 bases and J 4 bases; bases outside gene matches: 13. CDR1 and CDR2 from the germline V gene are MNHNS and SASEGT. CDR3 size: 19 residues. The CDR3 sequence: CASSGGGTSGRAGSYEQYF. The CDR3 bases are TGTGCCAGCAGTGGAGGGGGGACTAGCGGGAGGGCAGGATCGTACGAGCAGTACTTC.

There are a few counts of this clonotype. The V and J genes are TRBV19 and TRBJ1-1; weak D call: TRBD1 (6 bases). From germline, CDR1 is LNHDA and CDR2 SQIVND (reference sequence). The CDR3 has 14 residues. V was pared by 3 bases and J by 2 bases, with 10 bases between. The DNA for the CDR3 is TGTGCCAGTAGTATTGGCAGGGGCAACACTGAAGCTTTCTTT. Translating gives CASSIGRGNTEAFF. The full variable domain, completed using reference TRBV19 and TRBJ1-1, is DGGITQSPKYLFRKEGQNVTLSCEQNLNHDAMYWYRQDPGQGLRLIYYSQIVNDFQKGDIAEGYSVSREKKESFPLTVTSAQKNPTAFYLCASSIGRGNTEAFFGQGTRLTVV.

The V and J genes are TRBV7-2 and TRBJ2-7; 7 bases agree with TRBD2. The CDR3 totals 14 residues. The germline gives CDR1 SGHTA, CDR2 FQGNSA. The trim removed 4 bases at V and 2 bases at J, leaving 5 bases unmatched. The CDR3 is CASSYTSAPYEQYF. The CDR3 coding sequence is TGTGCCAGCAGCTACACTAGCGCTCCCTACGAGCAGTACTTC.

The J gene is TRBJ2-5, the V gene TRBV24-1; D might be TRBD2 (5 bases). CDR1 is KGHDR, CDR2 SFDVKD, per germline. This CDR3 has 14 residues. Between the trimmed V and J ends, which lost 6 bases and 4 bases, there was a span of 14 bases. This CDR3 is CATSTAEVGETQYF. The CDR3 bases are TGTGCCACCAGTACGGCGGAGGTCGGAGAGACCCAGTACTTC.

In this sample, this clonotype turned up many times. The V and J genes are TRBV2 and TRBJ1-6, with 7 bases lining up with TRBD1. Germline trimming cut 4 bases from V and 8 bases from J; bases unmatched to any gene: 8. The germline V gene encodes CDR1 SNHLY and CDR2 FYNNEI. The length of the CDR3 is 15 residues. As DNA, the CDR3 is TGTGCCAGCAGTGTTGAAGGGGGCAACCATTCACCCCTCCACTTT. This translates into CASSVEGGNHSPLHF.

The chain links TRBV19 to TRBJ1-5; the D gene is possibly TRBD1 (6 bases). CDR3 length: 16 residues. Germline CDR1 reads LNHDA; CDR2 reads SQIVND (reference sequence). Trimming took 7 bases from V and 0 from J, leaving 16 bases between them. CDR3 in amino acids: CASIGTTRYSNQPQHF. The CDR3 DNA follows: TGTGCCAGTATCGGGACAACTCGTTATAGCAATCAGCCCCAGCATTTT.

For the CDR3, the DNA is TGCAGCGTTGAGATGGCGACAGTTCAAGAGACCCAGTACTTC. Its protein is CSVEMATVQETQYF. The chain uses TRBV29-1 and TRBJ2-5, with TRBD1 as a possible D gene (5 bases). The V end was cut by 3 bases, the J end by 2 bases, with 13 bases between. The germline V gene has CDR1 SQVTM and CDR2 ANQGSEA. The CDR3 runs 14 residues.

This clonotype was recorded many times. The rearrangement joins TRBV6-8 to TRBJ2-6, with D possibly matching TRBD1 (6 bases). CDR1 and CDR2 (germline): MNHGY, SAAAGT. CDR3 length: 20 residues. V was clipped by 2 bases and J by 2 bases, with 22 bases between them. The CDR3 loop reads CASSYHRARPGPTGANVLTF. The CDR3 nucleotides are TGTGCCAGCAGTTACCACAGGGCACGGCCTGGGCCGACTGGGGCCAACGTCCTGACTTTC.

This chain uses TRBV28 with TRBJ1-5, with 7 bases that match TRBD1. There are 17 residues in the CDR3. Trimming removed 5 bases from V and 0 bases from J; junction bases left unmatched: 10. Looked up from germline, CDR1 is MDHEN and CDR2 is SYDVKM. The CDR3 nucleotides read TGTGCCAGCAGTCTCGGACAGGCCCCTTATAGCAATCAGCCCCAGCATTTT. Translated: CASSLGQAPYSNQPQHF.

V usage is TRBV6-1 and J usage is TRBJ1-2; TRBD1 aligns across 8 bases. V shed 6 bases, J shed 3 bases, and the junction held 6 bases outside the gene matches. CDR3 length: 14 amino acids. The germline gives CDR1 MNHNS, CDR2 SASEGT. The CDR3 DNA follows: TGTGCCAGCAGCCCCGGGACAGGCCACTATGGCTACACCTTC. Encoded protein: CASSPGTGHYGYTF.

J is TRBJ2-6 and V is TRBV5-6; 7 bases fit TRBD1. The V and J ends lost 4 bases and 2 bases, in that order; junction bases with no gene match: 3. The germline CDR1 and CDR2 sequences are SGHDT and YYEEEE. The CDR3 extends over 15 amino acids. The CDR3 loop is CASSDTGAGANVLTF. CDR3 coding DNA: TGTGCCAGCAGCGACACAGGGGCTGGGGCCAACGTCCTGACTTTC.

This clonotype has a count of ten or more. J is TRBJ1-2 and V is TRBV6-1; the D is unclear. Trimming took off 8 bases at V and 3 bases at J, with 19 bases between the two ends. The germline CDR1 and CDR2 sequences are MNHNS and SASEGT. The CDR3 length is 15 residues. CDR3 residues: CASRAVGSSYYGYTF. Here the CDR3 DNA reads TGTGCCAGCCGTGCCGTAGGGTCGTCTTACTATGGCTACACCTTC.